Presented here are 15 T cell receptor beta chains from one specimen sequenced in a study of cytomegalovirus exposure and HLA in healthy donors. PCR amplification relied on 60 Vbeta primers (plus 13 Jbeta primers). Repertoires were generated with immunoSEQ multiplex PCR, while TCRdb's copy carries only in-frame clones and drops some. The sample has approximately 190,000 clones; 83% are singletons. Sequencing input: PBMCs. The origin of the receptors is a middle-aged man in good health and CMV-seropositive.

In nucleotides, the CDR3 is TGTGCCAGCAGTGAGCAGGCCAGGGGTTACTTC. Translating gives CASSEQARGYF. The rearrangement uses TRBV6-1 and TRBJ2-4, with a tentative D call TRBD1 (6 bases). Per germline, CDR1 MNHNS and CDR2 SASEGT. CDR3 length equals 11 residues. Trimming pared 3 bases from V and 16 bases from J, leaving 13 bases between.

This chain links TRBV5-1 with TRBJ2-7; 7 bases match TRBD2. The CDR3 runs 16 residues. Trimming removed 0 bases from V and 1 base from J; junction bases left unmatched: 7. CDR1 and CDR2 from the germline V gene are SGHRS and YFSETQ. Here the CDR3 reads CASSLGLAATSYEQYF. CDR3 sequence (DNA): TGCGCCAGCAGCTTGGGACTAGCAGCGACTTCCTACGAGCAGTACTTC.

This chain uses TRBV5-1 with TRBJ2-5, with 7 bases aligning to TRBD2. The CDR3 totals 14 residues. V shed 5 bases, J shed 3 bases, and the junction held 7 bases outside the gene matches. Looked up from germline, CDR1 is SGHRS and CDR2 is YFSETQ. CDR3 DNA: TGCGCCAGCAGTGGCGGGAGAAAGGAAGAGACCCAGTACTTC. Amino acids: CASSGGRKEETQYF. Full variable domain (rest looked up from reference TRBV5-1 and TRBJ2-5): KAGVTQTPRYLIKTRGQQVTLSCSPISGHRSVSWYQQTPGQGLQFLFEYFSETQRNKGNFPGRFSGRQFSNSRSEMNVSTLELGDSALYLCASSGGRKEETQYFGPGTRLLVL.

V and J are TRBV6-5 and TRBJ2-6; D is possibly TRBD1 (6 bases). The CDR3 sequence is 14 residues long. V was pared by 9 bases and J by 2 bases, with 11 bases between. Germline CDR1 is MNHEY and CDR2 is SVGAGI. The CDR3 nucleotides read TGTGCCAGTCAAACAGGGCCTGGGGCCAACGTCCTGACTTTC. Protein: CASQTGPGANVLTF.

The chain uses TRBV6-5 and TRBJ2-1; TRBD2 aligns across 10 bases. CDR1 and CDR2 from the germline V gene are MNHEY and SVGAGI. The CDR3 has 15 amino acids. Losses at the gene ends were 5 bases for V and 7 bases for J; bases not matched to a gene: 8. The CDR3 DNA sequence: TGTGCCAGCAGTCTTAGCGGGAGGCCGAGAAATGAGCAGTTCTTC. Its translation: CASSLSGRPRNEQFF.

The genes are TRBV10-3 and TRBJ2-7; no clear D. The CDR3 totals 14 residues. Germline CDR1 is ENHRY and CDR2 is SYGVKD. Deletions cut 0 bases from V and 0 bases from J, with 6 bases between. In DNA form, the CDR3 reads TGTGCCATCAGTGAGTCCGAGGTCTCCTACGAGCAGTACTTC. Translated: CAISESEVSYEQYF.

This clone came up once. This chain links TRBV7-2 with TRBJ2-7; 12 bases align to TRBD1. V was clipped by 4 bases and J by 6 bases; unmatched bases: 7. The CDR3 runs to 15 residues. Germline CDR1 SGHTA, CDR2 FQGNSA. Here the CDR3 reads CASSSLGQGAGEQYF. CDR3 nucleotide sequence: TGTGCCAGCAGCTCCCTGGGACAGGGGGCGGGCGAGCAGTACTTC.

The rearrangement links TRBV5-6 to TRBJ1-3; 7 bases are shared with TRBD1. This CDR3 has 15 residues. V gave up 3 bases and J gave up 0 bases; unmatched junction bases: 3. Germline V CDR1 and CDR2: SGHDT, YYEEEE. The CDR3 DNA follows: TGTGCCAGCAGCTACAGGGGAGGCTCTGGAAACACCATATATTTT. Amino acids: CASSYRGGSGNTIYF.

V gene TRBV4-2 combines with J gene TRBJ2-1, with D possibly TRBD2 on 6 matching bases. Germline loops: CDR1 LGHNA, CDR2 YNFKEQ. The germline V and J ends were trimmed by 0 bases and 2 bases, with 14 bases remaining between them. The CDR3 is made up of 17 amino acids. The CDR3 region has the DNA TGTGCCAGCAGCCAAGATGGTGGCGGGATAGCCTACAATGAGCAGTTCTTC. It translates to CASSQDGGGIAYNEQFF.

The chain is built from TRBV5-4 and TRBJ1-2; 9 positions match TRBD1. The CDR3 totals 15 residues. The germline V gene encodes CDR1 SGHNT and CDR2 YYREEE (reference sequence). Trimming at V came to 4 bases and at J to 1 base, leaving 5 bases not matched to a gene. CDR3 sequence: CASSTRDRVNYGYTF. DNA of the CDR3: TGTGCCAGCAGCACCCGGGACAGGGTTAACTATGGCTACACCTTC.

This chain uses TRBV6-6 with TRBJ2-5; possibly TRBD1 for D (6 bases). The CDR3 sequence is 15 residues long. Per the germline V gene, CDR1 is MNHNY and CDR2 is SVGAGI (reference sequence). With 0 bases removed from V and 2 bases from J, the gap between germline ends came to 10 bases. CDR3 bases: TGTGCCAGCAGTTACTCCGGGACACTTCAAGAGACCCAGTACTTC. It specifies CASSYSGTLQETQYF.

This rearrangement joins TRBV4-1 to TRBJ2-1; 11 nucleotides line up with TRBD2. V was clipped by 4 bases and J by 3 bases; unmatched bases: 5. The germline CDR1 and CDR2 sequences are MGHRA and YSYEKL. This CDR3 contains 16 residues. As DNA, the CDR3 is TGCGCCAGCAGCCTATTAGGACTAGCGGGCTACAATGAGCAGTTCTTC. Its protein is CASSLLGLAGYNEQFF.

This chain joins TRBV4-1 and TRBJ2-7; 12 bases match TRBD2. The ends lost 1 base at V and 2 bases at J; junction bases unmatched: 6. Germline V gene data show CDR1 as MGHRA and CDR2 as YSYEKL. CDR3 size: 17 residues. The CDR3 region is CASSQVRLAGVTYEQYF. The CDR3 DNA reads TGCGCCAGCAGCCAAGTAAGACTAGCGGGAGTAACCTACGAGCAGTACTTC.

This clone was seen just once. The genes are TRBV11-3 and TRBJ2-7, with D perhaps matching TRBD1 (6 bases). CDR3 length equals 13 residues. Per the germline V gene, CDR1 is SGHNT and CDR2 is YENEEA. Trimming shortened V by 2 bases and J by 4 bases, and 9 bases separated the two germline ends. CDR3 sequence reads: CASSLHTGYEQYF. CDR3 DNA: TGTGCCAGCAGCTTACACACAGGGTACGAGCAGTACTTC.

V is TRBV11-2 and J is TRBJ1-5; TRBD1 matches at 10 bases. Germline V gene sequence: CDR1 SGHAT, CDR2 FQNNGV. With 5 bases clipped from V and 6 bases from J, the junction kept 7 bases outside the gene matches. The CDR3 runs 15 residues. In DNA, the CDR3 is TGTGCCAGCAGCGGAGACAGGGGGCCCGGTCAGCCCCAGCATTTT. Its protein product is CASSGDRGPGQPQHF.